These 17 T cell receptor beta chains came from one sample sequenced in a study of shared clonotypes between healthy human individuals. Naive CD8 populations comprised CD45RO-negative cells positively selected for CCR7, excluding terminally differentiated effector memory CD45RA+ cells. The repertoire was sequenced with immunoSEQ multiplex PCR; TCRdb's copy has only in-frame clones and lacks some. Of 1.5 million to 2.5 million clones in the sample, approximately 95% are singletons; the top ten hold 1% to 1.5%. The specimen sequenced was naive CD8+ T cells sorted from blood. The receptor source for this set is a man between 18 and 35 years old in good health.

This rearrangement joins TRBV27 to TRBJ1-1, with no clear D. The CDR3 runs 13 residues. CDR1 and CDR2 from the germline V gene are MNHEY and SMNVEV (reference sequence). V was cut by 5 bases and J by 1 base, with 8 bases left in between. Here the CDR3 DNA reads TGTGCCAGCAGTAGGGAGACGAACACTGAAGCTTTCTTT. As protein: CASSRETNTEAFF.

The chain joins TRBV6-1 to TRBJ2-5; possibly TRBD2 for D (5 bases). The V end was cut by 7 bases, the J end by 2 bases, with 11 bases between. Looked up from germline, CDR1 is MNHNS and CDR2 is SASEGT. The length of the CDR3 is 13 residues. The CDR3 reads CASNGVYQETQYF. CDR3 nucleotides: TGTGCCAGCAACGGGGTTTATCAAGAGACCCAGTACTTC.

Regarding this clone: Other nucleotide sequences from this sample produce the same CDR3. The chain is built from TRBV30 and TRBJ2-2, with D tentatively TRBD2 (6 bases). Trimming took 1 base from V and 3 from J, leaving 6 bases between them. The CDR3 loop spans 13 amino acids. Germline V CDR1 and CDR2: GTSNPN, SVGIG (reference sequence). CDR3 protein: CAWSAGDTGELFF. In nucleotides, the CDR3 is TGTGCCTGGAGTGCGGGGGACACCGGGGAGCTGTTTTTT.

The chain recombines TRBV5-1 with TRBJ1-2; 9 bases fit TRBD1. The junction had 11 bases not matched to a gene; V was cut back by 4 bases and J by 4 bases. The length of the CDR3 is 16 residues. Per germline, CDR1 SGHRS and CDR2 YFSETQ. CDR3 in DNA: TGCGCCAGCAGCCTTGAACAGGGGGCCCCTCCCTATGGCTACACCTTC. It translates to CASSLEQGAPPYGYTF.

Concerning this clone: This sample also contains other DNA sequences that code for the same CDR3. The genes are TRBV6-6 and TRBJ2-7, with TRBD1 matching over 8 bases. Trimming removed 3 bases from V and 6 bases from J; junction bases left unmatched: 4. CDR3 size: 13 residues. Per germline, CDR1 MNHNY and CDR2 SVGAGI (reference sequence). The CDR3 DNA reads TGTGCCAGCAGTTATGGACAGGGAGGCGAGCAGTACTTC. Its translation is CASSYGQGGEQYF.

This clone was found once. The chain joins TRBV5-1 to TRBJ2-7; 9 bases are a match to TRBD1. Trimming removed 0 bases from V and 2 bases from J; junction bases left unmatched: 6. The CDR3 spans 16 residues. Germline V lookup: CDR1 SGHRS, CDR2 YFSETQ. In DNA form, the CDR3 reads TGCGCCAGCAGCTTGGAGGGGACAGGGATACCCTACGAGCAGTACTTC. Protein product: CASSLEGTGIPYEQYF.

This sequence joins TRBV6-5 and TRBJ2-7; D remains ambiguous. CDR3 size: 14 residues. Per the germline V gene, CDR1 is MNHEY and CDR2 is SVGAGI. V dropped 5 bases and J dropped 3 bases, with 14 bases sitting between them. The CDR3 nucleotides are TGTGCCAGCAGTCCCGAAGGAGTATACTACGAGCAGTACTTC. Translated, it gives CASSPEGVYYEQYF.

The V and J genes are TRBV6-1 and TRBJ1-5; TRBD1 might be the D (5 bases). The CDR3 totals 14 residues. The V and J ends lost 11 bases and 2 bases respectively, with 16 bases between them. Per germline, CDR1 MNHNS and CDR2 SASEGT. The CDR3 loop reads CACMRGMGNQPQHF. The CDR3 bases are TGTGCCTGCATGAGGGGTATGGGCAATCAGCCCCAGCATTTT.

The genes are TRBV11-2 and TRBJ1-4, with a tentative D call TRBD1 (6 bases). The V end lost 1 base, the J end lost 5 bases, and 17 bases lay between the germline ends. Germline V gene sequence: CDR1 SGHAT, CDR2 FQNNGV. The CDR3 has 17 residues. The DNA for the CDR3 is TGTGCCAGCAGCTTAGTCCAGGCAGGGGCGCTAAATGAAAAACTGTTTTTT. Translating gives CASSLVQAGALNEKLFF.

The V gene is TRBV4-1, the J gene TRBJ1-6; D is ambiguous. V was shortened by 3 bases and J by 7 bases, with 4 bases between the two germline ends. This CDR3 is 12 amino acids long. The germline CDR1 and CDR2 sequences are MGHRA and YSYEKL. The CDR3 spells CASSHPNSPLHF. CDR3 nucleotide sequence: TGCGCCAGCAGCCACCCCAATTCACCCCTCCACTTT.

In regard to this clone: The DNA is left out, because the CDR3 cannot be placed on it with certainty; the CDR3 is given as TCRdb lists it. The J gene is TRBJ1-1, the V gene TRBV19. Germline CDR1 LNHDA, CDR2 SQIVND (reference sequence). The CDR3 is 15 amino acids long, termini counted. The CDR3 is CASSILASGRTEAFF.

The gene calls are TRBV5-6 and TRBJ2-7; 8 nucleotides match TRBD1. J gave up 6 bases and V 0 bases, and 11 bases lay outside the gene matches. CDR1 and CDR2 (germline): SGHDT, YYEEEE. The CDR3 spans 16 residues. The CDR3 reads CASSLASGTGAFEQYF. Here the CDR3 DNA reads TGTGCCAGCAGCTTGGCCTCCGGGACAGGCGCTTTCGAGCAGTACTTC.

Written as DNA, the CDR3 is TGTGCCAGCAGTGGACAGGTGACCTACAATGAGCAGTTCTTC. It encodes CASSGQVTYNEQFF. The chain joins TRBV6-1 to TRBJ2-1; a weak D match, TRBD1 (6 bases). CDR3 length equals 14 residues. The V end lost 4 bases, the J end lost 2 bases, and 9 bases lay between the germline ends. Germline CDR1 reads MNHNS; CDR2 reads SASEGT.

Remarks on this clone: The same CDR3 arises from other DNA sequences in this sample as well. The rearrangement joins TRBV18 to TRBJ2-2; tentatively, D is TRBD1 (6 bases). V dropped 2 bases and J dropped 11 bases, with 6 bases sitting between them. The CDR3 extends over 11 amino acids. Looked up from germline, CDR1 is KGHSH and CDR2 is LQKENI. The CDR3 spells CASSPGGELFF. The CDR3 nucleotides read TGTGCCAGCTCACCAGGGGGCGAGCTGTTTTTT.

V usage is TRBV28 and J usage is TRBJ2-3; maybe TRBD1 (6 bases). Germline-derived CDR1 and CDR2 are MDHEN and SYDVKM. The CDR3 length is 17 residues. V lost 3 bases and J lost 2, with 18 bases in between. CDR3 sequence reads: CASSFPPRGLVTDTQYF. CDR3 bases: TGTGCCAGCAGTTTCCCCCCCAGGGGTCTGGTCACAGATACGCAGTATTTT.

The chain joins TRBV5-1 to TRBJ2-7; possibly TRBD1 for D (7 bases). With 3 bases removed from V and 4 bases from J, the gap between germline ends came to 20 bases. Germline CDR1 is SGHRS and CDR2 is YFSETQ. This CDR3 contains 16 residues. CDR3 protein: CASSSSRWQGGYEQYF. The DNA of the CDR3 is TGCGCCAGCAGCTCTTCAAGATGGCAGGGGGGTTACGAGCAGTACTTC.

This clone was found once. The chain couples TRBV9 to TRBJ1-4; D is perhaps TRBD1 (6 bases). The germline gives CDR1 SGDLS, CDR2 YYNGEE. The CDR3 length is 17 residues. Trimming cost V 6 bases and J 0 bases, with 18 bases left between them. The CDR3: CASTLDPDSPTNEKLFF. The CDR3 DNA sequence: TGTGCCAGCACTCTTGACCCGGACAGCCCAACTAATGAAAAACTGTTTTTT.